Shown below are 19 T cell receptor beta chains from a single sample sequenced in a study of beta chain features in type 1 diabetes. Reverse transcription of all isolated RNA meant that expressed TCRB transcripts were sequenced. TCRdb's table, derived via immunoSEQ multiplex PCR, lists solely in-frame clones and lacks some. The profile shows roughly 610,000 clones, about 14% of them singletons. The sequencing input was naive CD4+ T cells from blood. These receptors were obtained from a man younger than 30 in good health.

In this sample, this clone turned up a few times. V gene TRBV18 combines with J gene TRBJ2-7, with D possibly TRBD1 on 5 matching bases. The CDR3 is 14 residues long. Trimming left V 2 bases short and J 2 bases short, with 10 bases between. In germline, CDR1 is KGHSH, CDR2 LQKENI. The chain's CDR3 is CASSPSRVAYEQYF. In nucleotides, the CDR3 is TGTGCCAGCTCACCAAGCAGGGTTGCCTACGAGCAGTACTTC.

A few counts support this clone. The genes are TRBV10-3 and TRBJ2-1; TRBD2 agrees at 9 bases. V lost 4 bases, J lost 4 bases, and 8 bases stayed unmatched. CDR3 size: 16 residues. CDR1 is ENHRY and CDR2 is SYGVKD in the germline V gene. In nucleotides, the CDR3 is TGTGCCATCAGTGCGCTAAGCGCGGGGGGGTACAATGAGCAGTTCTTC. Translating gives CAISALSAGGYNEQFF.

The chain combines TRBV2 with TRBJ2-2; TRBD2 aligns across 11 bases. V dropped 4 bases and J dropped 5; count of bases not matched to a gene: 12. CDR3 size: 18 residues. Germline V gene lookup returns CDR1 SNHLY and CDR2 FYNNEI. The chain's CDR3 is CASSGPVLAGVRTGELFF. The CDR3 region has the DNA TGTGCCAGCAGTGGGCCCGTACTAGCGGGAGTACGGACCGGGGAGCTGTTTTTT.

This clone appeared a few times. The CDR3 nucleotides read TGTGCCAGCAGCGTAGGAGGCTCGGCCATGAACACTGAAGCTTTCTTT. Translated: CASSVGGSAMNTEAFF. J is TRBJ1-1 and V is TRBV9; D gene ambiguous. Germline V gene lookup returns CDR1 SGDLS and CDR2 YYNGEE. V gave up 0 bases and J gave up 0 bases, with 12 bases separating them. This CDR3 has 16 residues.

This clone was observed a handful of times. This chain links TRBV30 with TRBJ1-1, with 8 positions matching TRBD1. From germline, CDR1 is GTSNPN and CDR2 SVGIG (reference sequence). With V trimmed by 0 bases and J by 3 bases, 6 bases remained unmatched. The CDR3 totals 15 residues. CDR3 nucleotides: TGTGCCTGGAGTGTTTTGGACAGGGTGGACACTGAAGCTTTCTTT. Its protein product is CAWSVLDRVDTEAFF.

Only a few counts were recorded for this clone. The chain couples TRBV2 to TRBJ2-3; 7 bases are shared with TRBD1. With 6 bases clipped from V and 0 bases from J, the junction kept 6 bases outside the gene matches. From germline, CDR1 is SNHLY and CDR2 FYNNEI. The CDR3 contains 15 residues. Here the CDR3 reads CASRADRPSTDTQYF. The CDR3 coding sequence is TGTGCCAGCAGAGCGGACAGGCCTAGCACAGATACGCAGTATTTT.

The chain carries TRBV27 and TRBJ1-2, with TRBD1 identical over 9 bases. V trimming: 3 bases; J trimming: 5 bases; junction bases outside the gene matches: 13. The CDR3 spans 17 residues. Per germline, CDR1 MNHEY and CDR2 SMNVEV (reference sequence). The DNA for the CDR3 is TGTGCCAGCAGTTTCAGTTTAAGTAGGGACAGGGCTTATGGCTACACCTTC. Amino acids: CASSFSLSRDRAYGYTF.

This clone was detected a few times. The chain is built from TRBV15 and TRBJ2-3, with D perhaps being TRBD1 or TRBD2 (5 bases each). V lost 0 bases and J lost 0, with 7 bases in between. CDR3 size: 15 residues. Looked up from germline, CDR1 is LNHNV and CDR2 is YYDKDF (reference sequence). CDR3 sequence: CATSRDWDSTDTQYF. For the CDR3, the DNA is TGTGCCACCAGCAGAGATTGGGACAGCACAGATACGCAGTATTTT.

The sample holds a few counts of this clone. V is TRBV7-2 and J is TRBJ2-7, with 7 bases fitting TRBD2. The J segment lost 6 bases and the V segment lost 0 bases, leaving 5 bases of the junction unmatched. This CDR3 contains 14 residues. Germline lookup yields CDR1 SGHTA and CDR2 FQGNSA. CDR3 region: CASSLAGGPPEQYF. CDR3 coding DNA: TGTGCCAGCAGCTTAGCGGGAGGGCCACCCGAGCAGTACTTC.

This rearrangement joins TRBV11-2 to TRBJ1-2; D perhaps matches TRBD1 (6 bases). V dropped 0 bases and J dropped 8 bases, with 10 bases sitting between them. Germline V gene lookup returns CDR1 SGHAT and CDR2 FQNNGV. This CDR3 comprises 13 residues. The CDR3 DNA sequence: TGTGCCAGCAGCTTAGAGCCGGGGGCGGGCTACACCTTC. This codes for CASSLEPGAGYTF.

V and J are TRBV11-2 and TRBJ1-1; 7 bases match TRBD1. The CDR3 extends over 15 amino acids. Germline V lookup: CDR1 SGHAT, CDR2 FQNNGV. V lost 5 bases and J lost 5; bases outside the gene matches: 11. The CDR3 protein is CASSARTGLGTEAFF. DNA of the CDR3: TGTGCCAGCAGCGCCCGGACAGGTCTCGGTACTGAAGCTTTCTTT.

The chain links TRBV7-9 to TRBJ1-1; no firm D call. V lost 2 bases and J 3 bases, leaving 7 bases between the germline ends. Germline V gene data show CDR1 as SEHNR and CDR2 as FQNEAQ (reference sequence). The CDR3 has 13 residues. As DNA, the CDR3 is TGTGCCAGCAGCTTACTTGGGGACACTGAAGCTTTCTTT. Translated, it gives CASSLLGDTEAFF.

This clone was found a few times. The chain joins TRBV5-4 to TRBJ2-7; D tentatively reads TRBD1 or TRBD2 (5 bases each). Between the trimmed V and J ends, which lost 2 bases and 2 bases, there was a span of 14 bases. This CDR3 spans 15 amino acids. Per germline, CDR1 SGHNT and CDR2 YYREEE (reference sequence). The CDR3 protein is CASSLSGTAAYEQYF. Written as DNA, the CDR3 is TGTGCCAGCAGCTTAAGTGGGACCGCTGCCTACGAGCAGTACTTC. Filled out from reference TRBV5-4 and TRBJ2-7, the complete variable domain reads ETGVTQSPTHLIKTRGQQVTLRCSSQSGHNTVSWYQQALGQGPQFIFQYYREEENGRGNFPPRFSGLQFPNYSSELNVNALELDDSALYLCASSLSGTAAYEQYFGPGTRLTVT.

The chain carries TRBV18 and TRBJ2-5; D ambiguous. V was pared by 0 bases and J by 2 bases, with 13 bases between. CDR3 size: 16 residues. CDR1 and CDR2 from the germline V gene are KGHSH and LQKENI. The CDR3 DNA is TGTGCCAGCTCACCACCTTTAGGGCGCTTACAAGAGACCCAGTACTTC. As protein: CASSPPLGRLQETQYF.

V and J are TRBV5-6 and TRBJ1-2, with D uncertain. The CDR3 extends over 13 amino acids. Trimming took 4 bases from V and 4 from J, leaving 11 bases between them. Germline loops: CDR1 SGHDT, CDR2 YYEEEE. CDR3 amino acids: CASSRSNPYGYTF. The DNA of the CDR3 is TGTGCCAGCAGCCGGTCCAACCCCTATGGCTACACCTTC.

This chain connects TRBV11-2 to TRBJ1-2; no firm D call. The CDR3 has 15 residues. V lost 2 bases and J lost 2, with 12 bases in between. The germline gives CDR1 SGHAT, CDR2 FQNNGV. The CDR3 region has the DNA TGTGCCAGCAGCTTATTCGCGGCTGGAAACTATGGCTACACCTTC. Translated, it gives CASSLFAAGNYGYTF.

The V call is TRBV21-1, the J call TRBJ1-5; the table's D call TRBD1 went unverified against the DNA. TRBV21-1 is described as a pseudogene. The CDR3 is made up of 18 amino acids. In DNA, the CDR3 is TGTGCCAGCAGCAAAGGTCAGGGCCATCCTTATAGCAATCAGCCCCAGCATTTT. It yields the protein CASSKGQGHPYSNQPQHF.

This clone is a singleton in its sample. The V and J genes are TRBV29-1 and TRBJ2-5; possible D gene TRBD2, 7 bases. Germline-derived CDR1 and CDR2 are SQVTM and ANQGSEA. This CDR3 has 15 residues. V lost 1 base and J lost 4, with 16 bases in between. The CDR3 loop is CSVEGGRGMRETQYF. In nucleotides, the CDR3 is TGCAGCGTTGAAGGGGGGAGGGGGATGCGAGAGACCCAGTACTTC. Full variable domain (missing parts from reference TRBV29-1 and TRBJ2-5): SAVISQKPSRDICQRGTSLTIQCQVDSQVTMMFWYRQQPGQSLTLIATANQGSEATYESGFVIDKFPISRPNLTFSTLTVSNMSPEDSSIYLCSVEGGRGMRETQYFGPGTRLLVL.

This chain connects TRBV27 to TRBJ2-7; D is unresolved. V lost 6 bases, J lost 2 bases, and 11 bases lay in between. CDR1 MNHEY and CDR2 SMNVEV come from the germline V gene (reference sequence). The CDR3 sequence is 13 residues long. CDR3 protein: CASRLTGTYEQYF. The CDR3 nucleotides read TGTGCCAGCAGACTGACTGGAACCTACGAGCAGTACTTC.